The 24 T cell receptor beta chains presented below share a single source sample, sequenced in a study of blood T cells in healthy people across ages. Then a second PCR, running roughly 6 to 11 cycles, was carried out with a sample-barcoded 5' primer and a J-beta primer mix. From the 5' RACE reads, TCRdb called clonotypes with MiXCR, one entry per CDR3 protein. The data contain just under 550,000 distinct CDR3 sequences, less than 25% of them singletons. The sample was also linked to a second study, of T cells of mothers and their children.

Sequenced material: blood. These receptors were collected from a boy younger than 18 in good health.

This clonotype showed up many times. V usage is TRBV6-6 and J usage is TRBJ2-7; TRBD1 matches at 7 bases. This CDR3 contains 12 residues. V was clipped by 6 bases and J by 3 bases; unmatched bases: 2. Germline CDR1 is MNHNY and CDR2 is SVGAGI (reference sequence). The CDR3 loop reads CASRGTVYEQYF. CDR3 nucleotides: TGTGCCAGCAGGGGGACAGTCTACGAGCAGTACTTC.

In its sample, this clonotype was seen a few times. This rearrangement joins TRBV29-1 to TRBJ2-7; D remains unclear. This CDR3 contains 11 residues. V was pared by 4 bases and J by 3 bases, with 7 bases between. CDR1 is SQVTM, CDR2 ANQGSEA, per germline. CDR3 amino acids: CSVVTVYEQYF. The CDR3 nucleotides are TGCAGCGTTGTAACGGTCTACGAGCAGTACTTC.

This chain joins TRBV9 and TRBJ2-3, with no clear D. The CDR3 is made up of 15 amino acids. Trimming stripped 3 bases from V and 5 bases from J, with 16 bases between. The germline CDR1 and CDR2 sequences are SGDLS and YYNGEE. This CDR3 is CASSDSIGRIDTQYF. The DNA of the CDR3 is TGTGCCAGCAGCGATAGTATTGGTCGGATAGATACGCAGTATTTT.

This clonotype was picked up a small number of times. One end of the junction varies from germline; a read error may be responsible. This chain uses TRBV27 with TRBJ1-1; D is undetermined. The CDR3 is 14 amino acids. CDR1 MNHEY and CDR2 SMNVEV come from the germline V gene (reference sequence). CDR3 in amino acids: CASSPRESGAEAFF. The CDR3 DNA reads TGCGCCAGCAGTCCCCGGGAATCCGGGGCTGAAGCTTTCTTT.

Only a few counts were recorded for this clonotype. The chain has TRBV15 and TRBJ2-1; 7 bases agree with TRBD1. The ends lost 2 bases at V and 0 bases at J; junction bases unmatched: 7. The CDR3 extends over 17 amino acids. From germline, CDR1 is LNHNV and CDR2 YYDKDF (reference sequence). The CDR3 loop is CATSRPHRGSSYNEQFF. In nucleotides, the CDR3 is TGTGCCACCAGCAGACCCCACAGGGGAAGCTCCTACAATGAGCAGTTCTTC.

The chain carries TRBV28 and TRBJ2-5; 7 positions agree with TRBD2. V was clipped by 2 bases and J by 4 bases; unmatched bases: 13. There are 17 residues in the CDR3. Germline CDR1 MDHEN, CDR2 SYDVKM. The CDR3 loop reads CASSLHSGTTIGETQYF. The CDR3 coding sequence is TGTGCCAGCAGTTTACACTCCGGGACTACAATCGGAGAGACCCAGTACTTC.

With regard to this clonotype: Since no conserved phenylalanine or tryptophan closes the CDR3, a read error is the likely cause. The chain carries TRBV4-1 and TRBJ1-4, with 8 bases lining up with TRBD1. The V and J ends lost 2 bases and 6 bases, in that order; junction bases with no gene match: 11. The CDR3 contains 17 residues. Germline CDR1 reads MGHRA; CDR2 reads YSYEKL. Here the CDR3 reads CASSQLVAGGRDEKLFS. Here the CDR3 DNA reads TGCGCCAGCAGCCAACTTGTAGCAGGGGGCAGGGATGAAAAACTGTTTTCT.

This clonotype has only a few counts. The chain recombines TRBV29-1 with TRBJ1-4, with no clear D. The CDR3 spans 11 residues. The germline V gene has CDR1 SQVTM and CDR2 ANQGSEA. Trimming left V 3 bases short and J 8 bases short, with 7 bases between. The DNA of the CDR3 is TGCAGCGTTGAGGTGGTAGAAAAACTGTTTTTT. Protein sequence: CSVEVVEKLFF.

V gene TRBV2 combines with J gene TRBJ1-2; D is unclear. The CDR3 has 14 amino acids. The germline V and J ends were trimmed by 1 base and 2 bases, with 8 bases remaining between them. Per the germline V gene, CDR1 is SNHLY and CDR2 is FYNNEI. For the CDR3, the DNA is TGTGCCAGCAGTGAAGTCTCAGCGAACTATGGCTACACCTTC. It specifies CASSEVSANYGYTF.

As for this clonotype: An end of the junction differs from the germline gene, which may be a read error. The V call is TRBV12-3 or TRBV12-4, the J call TRBJ2-3; TRBD1 agrees at 9 bases. The CDR3 length is 14 residues. This CDR3 is CASSRGQGTDAQYF. The CDR3 DNA reads TGTGCCAGCAGTAGGGGACAGGGCACAGATGCGCAGTATTTT.

The chain uses TRBV20-1 and TRBJ2-7; possibly TRBD2 for D (5 bases). The J call may be incorrect, as the DNA end agrees better with TRBJ2-5. Germline CDR1 DFQATT, CDR2 SNEGSKA (reference sequence). The CDR3 loop spans 11 amino acids. DNA of the CDR3: TGCAGTGCTAACAGCGGCGAGACCCAGTACTTC. Its translation is CSANSGETQYF.

The chain combines TRBV5-1 with TRBJ2-7; 7 nucleotides align to TRBD1. The CDR3 runs 15 residues. V shed 7 bases, J shed 2 bases, and the junction held 12 bases outside the gene matches. Germline CDR1 and CDR2: SGHRS and YFSETQ. CDR3 DNA: TGCGCCAGCGCCCGGGGAACAGGGGAACCCTACGAGCAGTACTTC. It encodes CASARGTGEPYEQYF.

This clonotype came up a few times. The gene calls are TRBV12-3 or TRBV12-4 and TRBJ1-1; the D gene is possibly TRBD1 (6 bases). Trimming pared 4 bases from V and 1 base from J, leaving 16 bases between. The CDR3 is 16 amino acids. The CDR3 region is CASSSDSQGWNTEAFF. The CDR3 DNA sequence: TGTGCCAGCAGTTCGGACTCACAGGGCTGGAACACTGAAGCTTTCTTT.

The chain has TRBV20-1 and TRBJ2-5; 7 bases are shared with TRBD2. This CDR3 is built from 14 residues. V dropped 5 bases and J dropped 2; count of bases not matched to a gene: 8. The V gene's germline CDR1 is DFQATT and CDR2 SNEGSKA (reference sequence). DNA for the CDR3: TGCAGTGCTCGCGGACTAGTGGGACAAGAGACCCAGTACTTC. Amino acid sequence: CSARGLVGQETQYF.

This chain joins TRBV7-2 and TRBJ1-2; a weak D match, TRBD1 (6 bases). The CDR3 has 13 amino acids. Germline loops: CDR1 SGHTA, CDR2 FQGNSA. V was pared by 5 bases and J by 8 bases, with 15 bases between. In nucleotides, the CDR3 is TGTGCCAGCAGCCTCAACAGGGAAGGAGGCTACACCTTC. It encodes CASSLNREGGYTF. The full variable domain, completed using reference TRBV7-2 and TRBJ1-2, is GAGVSQSPSNKVTEKGKDVELRCDPISGHTALYWYRQSLGQGLEFLIYFQGNSAPDKSGLPSDRFSAERTGGSVSTLTIQRTQQEDSAVYLCASSLNREGGYTFGSGTRLTVV.

The V and J genes are TRBV11-1 and TRBJ2-1, with 7 bases fitting TRBD1. There are 16 residues in the CDR3. Germline CDR1 is SGHAT and CDR2 is FQDESV (reference sequence). Germline trimming cut 5 bases from V and 7 bases from J; bases unmatched to any gene: 14. In nucleotides, the CDR3 is TGTGCCAGCAGCCCTTACAGGGGCACCTTGGGGAATGAGCAGTTCTTC. Translating it yields CASSPYRGTLGNEQFF.

This chain links TRBV28 with TRBJ1-4; D unresolved. Germline-derived CDR1 and CDR2 are MDHEN and SYDVKM. CDR3 length: 11 amino acids. V was trimmed by 6 bases and J by 4 bases, leaving 3 bases between them. The CDR3: CASSRNEKLFF. The CDR3 coding sequence is TGTGCCAGCAGCCGTAATGAAAAACTGTTTTTT. Full variable domain (outside the CDR3, taken from reference TRBV28 and TRBJ1-4): DVKVTQSSRYLVKRTGEKVFLECVQDMDHENMFWYRQDPGLGLRLIYFSYDVKMKEKGDIPEGYSVSREKKERFSLILESASTNQTSMYLCASSRNEKLFFGSGTQLSVL.

This clonotype was counted between two and nine times. The chain combines TRBV7-9 with TRBJ1-5, with 9 bases identical to TRBD1. CDR1 is SEHNR, CDR2 FQNEAQ, per germline (reference sequence). With V trimmed by 8 bases and J by 0 bases, 11 bases remained unmatched. This CDR3 region has 17 residues. This CDR3 reads CASGNTGGLNSNQPQHF. DNA for the CDR3: TGTGCCAGCGGGAATACAGGGGGCCTTAATAGCAATCAGCCCCAGCATTTT.

The rearrangement links TRBV29-1 to TRBJ2-5, with no clear D. V was pared by 7 bases and J by 7 bases, with 13 bases between. Germline V gives CDR1 SQVTM, CDR2 ANQGSEA. The CDR3 has 11 amino acids. The CDR3 DNA is TGCAGCGCAGGCCCCTTGGGGACCCAGTACTTC. Amino acid sequence: CSAGPLGTQYF.

This clonotype has only a few counts. The gene calls are TRBV18 and TRBJ2-1; TRBD2 matches at 10 bases. CDR3 size: 16 residues. CDR1 is KGHSH, CDR2 LQKENI, per germline. The V and J ends lost 4 bases and 3 bases, in that order; junction bases with no gene match: 6. The CDR3 coding sequence is TGTGCCAGCTCACGGCTAGCGGGGGACTACTACAATGAGCAGTTCTTC. This sequence encodes CASSRLAGDYYNEQFF. The full variable domain, its missing parts supplied by reference TRBV18 and TRBJ2-1, is NAGVMQNPRHLVRRRGQEARLRCSPMKGHSHVYWYRQLPEEGLKFMVYLQKENIIDESGMPKERFSAEFPKEGPSILRIQQVVRGDSAAYFCASSRLAGDYYNEQFFGPGTRLTVL.

V is TRBV20-1 and J is TRBJ1-4, with 7 positions matching TRBD1. V was pared by 5 bases and J by 6 bases, with 9 bases of the junction left unmatched. CDR3 size: 14 residues. CDR1 and CDR2 from the germline V gene are DFQATT and SNEGSKA (reference sequence). The CDR3 nucleotides read TGCAGTGCTCCGACAGGGTCGCAGTATGAAAAACTGTTTTTT. This encodes CSAPTGSQYEKLFF.

This clonotype was picked up a small number of times. The CDR3 region is CATSRELSGSSSYNEQFF. The CDR3, as DNA: TGTGCCACCAGCAGAGAATTGTCGGGGTCCTCTTCCTACAATGAGCAGTTCTTC. The chain carries TRBV15 and TRBJ2-1; TRBD2 might be the D (5 bases). The germline CDR1 and CDR2 sequences are LNHNV and YYDKDF (reference sequence). Trimming left V 0 bases short and J 1 base short, with 16 bases between. The CDR3 contains 18 residues.

This clonotype was detected ten times or more. J is TRBJ2-5 and V is TRBV28, with 9 bases identical to TRBD1. The CDR3 runs 16 residues. The V gene end was trimmed by 6 bases and the J gene end by 6 bases; junction bases not matched to a gene: 14. Germline V gene lookup returns CDR1 MDHEN and CDR2 SYDVKM. The CDR3: CASRFTGTGMLKTQYF. In DNA form, the CDR3 reads TGTGCCAGCAGGTTCACCGGGACAGGGATGTTAAAGACCCAGTACTTC.

In its sample, this clonotype was seen a few times. The chain joins TRBV6-2 or TRBV6-3 to TRBJ2-7; 7 bases line up with TRBD2. CDR1 is MNHEY and CDR2 is SVGEGT in the germline V gene. The trim removed 4 bases at V and 5 bases at J, leaving 14 bases unmatched. There are 16 residues in the CDR3. CDR3 amino acids: CASSFGYLAAPDEQYF. The CDR3 DNA follows: TGTGCCAGCAGTTTCGGATACCTAGCGGCCCCGGACGAGCAGTACTTC.